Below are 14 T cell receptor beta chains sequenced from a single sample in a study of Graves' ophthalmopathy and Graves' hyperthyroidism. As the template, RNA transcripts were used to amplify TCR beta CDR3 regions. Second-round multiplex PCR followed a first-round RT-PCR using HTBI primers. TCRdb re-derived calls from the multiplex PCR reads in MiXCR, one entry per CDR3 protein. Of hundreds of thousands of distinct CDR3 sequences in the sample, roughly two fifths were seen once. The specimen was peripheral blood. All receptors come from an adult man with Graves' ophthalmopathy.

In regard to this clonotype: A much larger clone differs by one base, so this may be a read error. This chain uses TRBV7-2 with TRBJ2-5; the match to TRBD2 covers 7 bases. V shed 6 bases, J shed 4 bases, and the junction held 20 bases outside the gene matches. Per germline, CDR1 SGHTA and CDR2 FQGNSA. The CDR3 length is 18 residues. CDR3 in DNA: TGTGCCAGCAGGGAGTGGGATGCTAGCGGCACGAAAGGAGAGACCCAGTACTTC. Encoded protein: CASREWDASGTKGETQYF.

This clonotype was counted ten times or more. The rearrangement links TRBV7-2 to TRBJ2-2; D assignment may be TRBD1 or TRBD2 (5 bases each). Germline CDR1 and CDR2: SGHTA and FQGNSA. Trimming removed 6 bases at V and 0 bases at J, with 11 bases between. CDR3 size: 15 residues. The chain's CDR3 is CASRAGTSNTGELFF. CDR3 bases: TGTGCCAGCAGAGCCGGGACGTCGAACACCGGGGAGCTGTTTTTT.

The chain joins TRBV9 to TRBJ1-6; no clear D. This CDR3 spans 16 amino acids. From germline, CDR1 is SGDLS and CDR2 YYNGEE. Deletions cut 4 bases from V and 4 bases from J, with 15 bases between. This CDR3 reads CASSNPRTAYNSPLHF. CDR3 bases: TGTGCCAGCAGCAACCCTAGGACGGCGTATAATTCACCCCTCCACTTT.

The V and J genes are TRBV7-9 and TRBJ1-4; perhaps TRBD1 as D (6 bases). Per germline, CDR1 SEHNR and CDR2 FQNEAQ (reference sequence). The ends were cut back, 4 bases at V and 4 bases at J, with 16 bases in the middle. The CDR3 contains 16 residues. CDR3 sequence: CASSSYYRAVNEKLFF. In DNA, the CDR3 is TGTGCCAGCAGCTCGTATTACAGGGCAGTTAATGAAAAACTGTTTTTT.

This CDR3 reads CASSGSGILAKNIQYF. CDR3 nucleotides: TGTGCCAGCAGTGGGTCAGGGATCCTAGCCAAAAACATTCAGTACTTC. V and J are TRBV2 and TRBJ2-5, with D possibly being TRBD1 (5 bases). The J call may be wrong; the DNA end is better matched by TRBJ2-4. CDR3 length: 16 residues. Germline CDR1 and CDR2: SNHLY and FYNNEI.

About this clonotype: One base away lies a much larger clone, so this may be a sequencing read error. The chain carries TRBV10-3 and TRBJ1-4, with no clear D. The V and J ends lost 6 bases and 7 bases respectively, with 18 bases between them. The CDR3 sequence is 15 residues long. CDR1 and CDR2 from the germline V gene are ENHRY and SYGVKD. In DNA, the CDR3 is TGTGCCATCAGCCTCGCCGGGGAGTTCGGTGAAAAACTGTTTTTT. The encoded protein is CAISLAGEFGEKLFF.

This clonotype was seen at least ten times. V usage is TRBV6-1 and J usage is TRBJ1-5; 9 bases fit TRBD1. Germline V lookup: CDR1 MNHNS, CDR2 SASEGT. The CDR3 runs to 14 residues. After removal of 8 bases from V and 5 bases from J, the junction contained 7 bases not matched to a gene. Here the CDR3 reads CASGTDRGYQPQHF. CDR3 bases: TGTGCCAGCGGAACGGACAGGGGTTATCAGCCCCAGCATTTT.

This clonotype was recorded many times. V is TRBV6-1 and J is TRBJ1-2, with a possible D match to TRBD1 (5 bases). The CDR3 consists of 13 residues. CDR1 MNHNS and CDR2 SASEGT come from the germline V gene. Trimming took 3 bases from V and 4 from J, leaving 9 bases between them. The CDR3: CASSEEGVYGYTF. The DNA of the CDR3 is TGTGCCAGCAGTGAGGAAGGGGTCTATGGCTACACCTTC.

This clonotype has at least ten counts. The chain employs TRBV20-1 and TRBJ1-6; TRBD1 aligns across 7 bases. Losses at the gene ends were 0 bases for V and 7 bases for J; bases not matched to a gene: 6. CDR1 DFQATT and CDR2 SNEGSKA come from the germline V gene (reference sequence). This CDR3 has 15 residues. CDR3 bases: TGCAGTGCTAGAGAGATGACAGGGCCAAATTCACCCCTCCACTTT. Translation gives CSAREMTGPNSPLHF.

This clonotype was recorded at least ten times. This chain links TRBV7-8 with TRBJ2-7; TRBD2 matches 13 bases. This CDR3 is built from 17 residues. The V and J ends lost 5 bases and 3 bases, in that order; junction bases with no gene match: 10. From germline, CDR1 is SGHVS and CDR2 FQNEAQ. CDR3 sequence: CASSIGLAGAVGYEQYF. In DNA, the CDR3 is TGTGCCAGCAGCATAGGACTAGCGGGGGCGGTAGGCTACGAGCAGTACTTC. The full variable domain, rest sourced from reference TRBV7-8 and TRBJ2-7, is GAGVSQSPRYKVAKRGQDVALRCDPISGHVSLFWYQQALGQGPEFLTYFQNEAQLDKSGLPSDRFFAERPEGSVSTLKIQRTQQEDSAVYLCASSIGLAGAVGYEQYFGPGTRLTVT.

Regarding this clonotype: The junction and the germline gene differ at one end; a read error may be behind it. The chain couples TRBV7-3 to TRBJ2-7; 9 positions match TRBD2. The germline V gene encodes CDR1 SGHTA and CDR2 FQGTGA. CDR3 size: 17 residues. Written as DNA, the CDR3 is TGCGCCAGCAGCCAAGAGGCTCTAGCGGGACGGACCTACGAGCAGTACTTC. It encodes CASSQEALAGRTYEQYF.

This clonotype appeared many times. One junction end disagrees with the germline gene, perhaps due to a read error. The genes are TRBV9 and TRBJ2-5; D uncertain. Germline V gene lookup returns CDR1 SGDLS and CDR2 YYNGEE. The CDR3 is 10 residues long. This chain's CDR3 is CASSVRTPSF. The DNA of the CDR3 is TGTGCCAGCAGCGTGCGTACCCCCTCCTTC.

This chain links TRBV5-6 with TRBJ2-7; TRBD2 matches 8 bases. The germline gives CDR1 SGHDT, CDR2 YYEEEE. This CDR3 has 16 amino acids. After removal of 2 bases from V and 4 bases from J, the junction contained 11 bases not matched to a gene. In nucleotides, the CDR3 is TGTGCCAGCAGCTTTCCCTCGGGACTAGTCCGTTACGAGCAGTACTTC. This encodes CASSFPSGLVRYEQYF.

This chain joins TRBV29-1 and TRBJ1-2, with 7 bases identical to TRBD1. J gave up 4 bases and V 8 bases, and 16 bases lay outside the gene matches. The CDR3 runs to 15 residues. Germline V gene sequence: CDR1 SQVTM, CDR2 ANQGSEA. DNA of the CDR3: TGCAGCTTAGAAACAGGGACAGCCACCATCTATGGCTACACCTTC. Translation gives CSLETGTATIYGYTF.